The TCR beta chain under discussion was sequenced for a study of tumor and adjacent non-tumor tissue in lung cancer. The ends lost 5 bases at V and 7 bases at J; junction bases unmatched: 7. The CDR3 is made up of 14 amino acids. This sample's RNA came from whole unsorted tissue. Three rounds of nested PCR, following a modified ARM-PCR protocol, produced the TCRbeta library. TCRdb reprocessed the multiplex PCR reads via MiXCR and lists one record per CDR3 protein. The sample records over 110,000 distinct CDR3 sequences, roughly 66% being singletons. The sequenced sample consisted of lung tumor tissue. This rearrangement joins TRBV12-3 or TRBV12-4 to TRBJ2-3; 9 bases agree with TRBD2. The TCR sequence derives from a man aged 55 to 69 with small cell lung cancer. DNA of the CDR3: TGTGCCAGCAGTGTGGGGACTAGCAGGAATACGCAGTATTTT. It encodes CASSVGTSRNTQYF.